This TCR beta chain was recovered during a study of T cells in Graves' hyperthyroidism and ophthalmopathy. On the study more broadly: Blood was drawn when the patient was first diagnosed and still untreated.

10 ml of fresh peripheral blood supplied the PBMCs. Regions amplified from RNA transcripts were the TCR beta CDR3 regions. TCR CDR3 underwent first-round RT-PCR with the HTBI primer set. TCRdb ran MiXCR on the multiplex PCR reads and lists one entry per CDR3 protein. The repertoire holds about 510,000 distinct CDR3 sequences, with 12% to 15% as singletons. CDR1 is MNHNY, CDR2 SVGAGI, per germline (reference sequence). This CDR3 region has 15 residues. V lost 2 bases, J lost 3 bases, and 4 bases stayed unmatched. The rearrangement joins TRBV6-6 to TRBJ2-1; 7 bases agree with TRBD1. The receptor's source is a woman in her forties with Graves' hyperthyroidism. Material for sequencing was blood. This chain's CDR3 is CASSYQWDSYNEQFF. CDR3 nucleotides: TGTGCCAGCAGTTACCAATGGGACAGCTACAATGAGCAGTTCTTC.